These 20 T cell receptor beta chains were all obtained from the same sample, sequenced in a study of T cell responses to AZD1222 COVID-19 vaccine. Data came from immunoSEQ multiplex PCR; TCRdb stores just in-frame clones and leaves some out. The table shows some 100,000 clones, with roughly nine tenths occurring only once. The specimen was peripheral blood, collected on day 0 of AZD1222 vaccination. Source of these receptors: an adult in good health.

This clone has only one observation. The chain recombines TRBV6-1 with TRBJ2-7; D remains ambiguous. Germline-derived CDR1 and CDR2 are MNHNS and SASEGT. The CDR3 has 14 residues. V lost 1 base to trimming and J lost 3 bases, with 10 bases between them. CDR3 nucleotide sequence: TGTGCCAGCAGTGAAGTACAGTCCATCTACGAGCAGTACTTC. This codes for CASSEVQSIYEQYF.

CDR3 region: CASSPSSGTLETQYF. The CDR3 coding sequence is TGCGCCAGCAGCCCAAGCTCAGGGACTTTGGAGACCCAGTACTTC. The chain links TRBV4-1 to TRBJ2-5; D might be TRBD2 (6 bases). CDR1 and CDR2 from the germline V gene are MGHRA and YSYEKL. Deletions cut 4 bases from V and 5 bases from J, with 17 bases between. The CDR3 is 15 amino acids.

The chain carries TRBV7-6 and TRBJ1-3, with D perhaps matching TRBD1 (6 bases). CDR1 is SGHVS, CDR2 FNYEAQ, per germline. V was cut by 5 bases and J by 0 bases, with 20 bases left in between. This CDR3 contains 18 residues. This chain's CDR3 is CASSQSPRQASSGNTIYF. CDR3 coding DNA: TGTGCCAGCAGCCAGAGCCCCAGACAGGCCTCCTCTGGAAACACCATATATTTT.

The V gene is TRBV4-2, the J gene TRBJ2-3; 9 bases agree with TRBD2. Germline V CDR1 and CDR2: LGHNA, YNFKEQ. CDR3 length: 18 residues. Germline trimming cut 0 bases from V and 5 bases from J; bases unmatched to any gene: 12. CDR3 in DNA: TGTGCCAGCAGCCAAGATGTCGTAGCGGGGGCGCCTTTAGATACGCAGTATTTT. This encodes CASSQDVVAGAPLDTQYF.

The rearrangement uses TRBV7-9 and TRBJ1-1; 7 nucleotides agree with TRBD1. Germline assignment: CDR1 SEHNR and CDR2 FQNEAQ (reference sequence). This CDR3 has 15 residues. Trimming cost V 1 base and J 1 base; bases outside gene matches: 3. The CDR3: CASSLEAGGNTEAFF. The DNA for the CDR3 is TGTGCCAGCAGCTTAGAGGCAGGGGGGAACACTGAAGCTTTCTTT. The full variable domain, in which reference TRBV7-9 and TRBJ1-1 provide the parts outside the CDR3, is DTGVSQNPRHKITKRGQNVTFRCDPISEHNRLYWYRQTLGQGPEFLTYFQNEAQLEKSRLLSDRFSAERPKGSFSTLEIQRTEQGDSAMYLCASSLEAGGNTEAFFGQGTRLTVV.

J is TRBJ2-7 and V is TRBV7-9; a possible D gene is TRBD1 (6 bases). Per the germline V gene, CDR1 is SEHNR and CDR2 is FQNEAQ (reference sequence). The ends were cut back, 4 bases at V and 2 bases at J, with 15 bases in the middle. The CDR3 is 15 amino acids. The CDR3 bases are TGTGCCAGCAGCTCCCGGTGGGGGCAGGCCTACGAGCAGTACTTC. Protein product: CASSSRWGQAYEQYF.

The chain recombines TRBV30 with TRBJ1-4; the D gene is possibly TRBD1 (6 bases). Trimming removed 4 bases from V and 8 bases from J, with 17 bases in between. The germline V gene encodes CDR1 GTSNPN and CDR2 SVGIG (reference sequence). This CDR3 is 14 amino acids long. The CDR3 nucleotides read TGTGCCTGGACCCCCCCCGGGGGGCGGGAAAAACTGTTTTTT. Protein product: CAWTPPGGREKLFF. Full variable domain (missing parts from reference TRBV30 and TRBJ1-4): SQTIHQWPATLVQPVGSPLSLECTVEGTSNPNLYWYRQAAGRGLQLLFYSVGIGQISSEVPQNLSASRPQDRQFILSSKKLLLSDSGFYLCAWTPPGGREKLFFGSGTQLSVL.

This rearrangement joins TRBV5-4 to TRBJ2-3; D not resolved. The CDR3 covers 16 residues. Per germline, CDR1 SGHNT and CDR2 YYREEE (reference sequence). The germline V and J ends were trimmed by 4 bases and 4 bases, with 19 bases remaining between them. The CDR3 DNA reads TGTGCCAGCAGCCACCGTATCTTAGGCAGCGCAGATACGCAGTATTTT. Encoded protein: CASSHRILGSADTQYF.

V usage is TRBV10-3 and J usage is TRBJ1-2; tentative D call: TRBD1 (6 bases). V was pared by 4 bases and J by 8 bases, with 11 bases between. Germline lookup yields CDR1 ENHRY and CDR2 SYGVKD. This CDR3 comprises 12 residues. The CDR3 sequence is CAISAEGGGYTF. The CDR3 nucleotides read TGTGCCATCAGTGCAGAGGGGGGGGGCTACACCTTC.

This chain uses TRBV10-3 with TRBJ1-1; perhaps TRBD1 as D (6 bases). In germline, CDR1 is ENHRY, CDR2 SYGVKD. V was clipped by 10 bases and J by 5 bases, with 20 bases between them. The CDR3 is 14 amino acids. The CDR3 coding sequence is TGTGCCACCGAGAAGGGGGGGGCGCGAACTGAAGCTTTCTTT. Translation: CATEKGGARTEAFF.

The V and J genes are TRBV5-1 and TRBJ2-7; D might be TRBD1 or TRBD2, each matching 5 bases. Trimming removed 4 bases at V and 6 bases at J, with 20 bases between. This CDR3 has 15 amino acids. Per the germline V gene, CDR1 is SGHRS and CDR2 is YFSETQ. In nucleotides, the CDR3 is TGCGCCAGCAGCCGCACCGGGACCGGCGTAGGCGAGCAGTACTTC. This gives the protein CASSRTGTGVGEQYF.

In nucleotides, the CDR3 is TGTGCCAGCAGCCAAGGGGGCGTAGGCACTGAAGCTTTCTTT. It translates to CASSQGGVGTEAFF. J is TRBJ1-1 and V is TRBV7-9, with 7 positions matching TRBD1. Germline V gives CDR1 SEHNR, CDR2 FQNEAQ (reference sequence). V was pared by 5 bases and J by 4 bases, with 7 bases of the junction left unmatched. This CDR3 spans 14 amino acids.

V and J are TRBV7-2 and TRBJ2-7, with a possible D match to TRBD2 (5 bases). Trimming cost V 5 bases and J 5 bases, with 10 bases left between them. The CDR3 length is 12 residues. CDR1 SGHTA and CDR2 FQGNSA come from the germline V gene. The CDR3 loop is CASSTREHEQYF. DNA for the CDR3: TGTGCCAGCAGCACCCGGGAACACGAGCAGTACTTC. The complete variable domain, with remaining parts taken from reference TRBV7-2 and TRBJ2-7, reads GAGVSQSPSNKVTEKGKDVELRCDPISGHTALYWYRQSLGQGLEFLIYFQGNSAPDKSGLPSDRFSAERTGGSVSTLTIQRTQQEDSAVYLCASSTREHEQYFGPGTRLTVT.

The chain carries TRBV4-1 and TRBJ2-1, with no clear D. V lost 2 bases, J lost 5 bases, and 19 bases lay in between. The CDR3 consists of 17 residues. Germline assignment: CDR1 MGHRA and CDR2 YSYEKL. CDR3 protein: CASSQLDLGFSNNEQFF. CDR3 coding DNA: TGCGCCAGCAGCCAACTCGATTTAGGGTTTTCTAACAATGAGCAGTTCTTC.

J is TRBJ1-4 and V is TRBV5-6; the D is unclear. The ends were cut back, 1 base at V and 5 bases at J, with 9 bases in the middle. The CDR3 length is 14 residues. Germline-derived CDR1 and CDR2 are SGHDT and YYEEEE. The CDR3 nucleotides are TGTGCCAGCAGCTTGTGGGTGTTAAATGAAAAACTGTTTTTT. It encodes CASSLWVLNEKLFF.

The rearrangement uses TRBV6-2 or TRBV6-3 and TRBJ1-2; D ambiguous. V was shortened by 6 bases and J by 8 bases, with 16 bases between the two germline ends. CDR3 length: 13 residues. The germline V gene encodes CDR1 MNHEY and CDR2 SVGEGT. This CDR3 is CASSPIGGNGYTF. The CDR3 region has the DNA TGTGCCAGCAGCCCCATTGGAGGGAACGGCTACACCTTC.

This clone has just a few counts. The chain is built from TRBV6-5 and TRBJ1-1; 7 nucleotides line up with TRBD1. The germline V gene has CDR1 MNHEY and CDR2 SVGAGI. V shed 2 bases, J shed 5 bases, and the junction held 5 bases outside the gene matches. This CDR3 is 14 amino acids long. The CDR3 spells CASSYRQGWTEAFF. The CDR3 DNA reads TGTGCCAGCAGTTACCGACAGGGTTGGACTGAAGCTTTCTTT.

The chain carries TRBV19 and TRBJ1-3; the match to TRBD1 covers 8 bases. Germline-derived CDR1 and CDR2 are LNHDA and SQIVND (reference sequence). There are 16 residues in the CDR3. J gave up 4 bases and V 9 bases, and 14 bases lay outside the gene matches. CDR3 DNA sequence: TGTGCCAGCAGCCGGACAGGGAGCTTCACCGGAAACACCATATATTTT. This sequence encodes CASSRTGSFTGNTIYF.

This chain connects TRBV7-2 to TRBJ2-7, with no clear D. V was shortened by 0 bases and J by 5 bases, with 5 bases between the two germline ends. The CDR3 consists of 12 residues. Germline V gene data show CDR1 as SGHTA and CDR2 as FQGNSA. DNA of the CDR3: TGTGCCAGCAGCTTAGCCCCGAACGAGCAGTACTTC. Protein: CASSLAPNEQYF.

V and J are TRBV19 and TRBJ1-1; TRBD1 might be the D (5 bases). The CDR3 is made up of 14 amino acids. Germline V gene sequence: CDR1 LNHDA, CDR2 SQIVND (reference sequence). V lost 5 bases and J lost 1, with 11 bases in between. The CDR3 DNA sequence: TGTGCCAGTAGTTCAGGGTGGGGGAACACTGAAGCTTTCTTT. Translation: CASSSGWGNTEAFF.